This TCR beta chain was profiled in a study of blood T cell repertoires in COVID-19. Study as a whole: Acute-phase and convalescent COVID-19 samples originated in the United States, Italy and Spain. From T cells, B-cell-depleted T cells, or PBMCs came the material, which was cDNA or gDNA.

The CDR3 is made up of 12 amino acids. V gave up 8 bases and J gave up 12 bases, with 20 bases separating them. The sample holds a few counts of this clone. Per the authors' pipeline: Estimated nucleated cell counts came from reference gene primer amplification. Sequenced by immunoSEQ multiplex PCR; TCRdb stores in-frame clones only, minus some. Clone size and the V and J calls come from that table; the DNA yielded D and trimming. There are about 380,000 clones in the sample; over 65% occur only once, and more than 0.85% lies in the top ten. This rearrangement joins TRBV12-3 or TRBV12-4 to TRBJ2-7, with D tentatively TRBD2 (6 bases). The sequencing sample was made of peripheral blood. This sequence originates from a human donor with acute or convalescent COVID-19. The donor label of this sample is uncertain. The DNA for the CDR3 is TGTGCCAGCGCAACGATGAGGACTAAACGGTACTTC. This sequence encodes CASATMRTKRYF.